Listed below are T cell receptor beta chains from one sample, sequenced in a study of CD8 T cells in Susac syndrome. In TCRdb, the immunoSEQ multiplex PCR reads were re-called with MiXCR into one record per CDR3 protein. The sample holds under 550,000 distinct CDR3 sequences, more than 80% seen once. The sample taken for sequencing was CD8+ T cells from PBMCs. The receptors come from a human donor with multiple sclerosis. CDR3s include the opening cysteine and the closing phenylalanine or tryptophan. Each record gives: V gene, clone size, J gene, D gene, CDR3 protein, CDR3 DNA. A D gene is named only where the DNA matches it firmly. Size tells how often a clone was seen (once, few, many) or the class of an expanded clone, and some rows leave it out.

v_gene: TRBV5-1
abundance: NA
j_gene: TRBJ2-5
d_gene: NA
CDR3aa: CASRGLSGLESQYF
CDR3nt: TGCGCCAGCAGGGGCCTTTCGGGCCTGGAGTCCCAGTACTTC

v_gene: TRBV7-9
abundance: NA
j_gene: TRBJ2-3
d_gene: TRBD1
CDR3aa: CASSQRGQVGDTQYF
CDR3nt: TGTGCCAGCAGCCAAAGGGGACAGGTTGGGGATACGCAGTATTTT

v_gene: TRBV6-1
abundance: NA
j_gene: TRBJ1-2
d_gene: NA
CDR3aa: CASNAVGYGYTF
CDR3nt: TGTGCCAGCAATGCCGTCGGTTATGGCTACACCTTC

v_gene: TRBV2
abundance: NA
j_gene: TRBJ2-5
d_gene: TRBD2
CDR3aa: CASSVLATQETQYF
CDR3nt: TGTGCCAGCAGCGTACTAGCGACTCAAGAGACCCAGTACTTC

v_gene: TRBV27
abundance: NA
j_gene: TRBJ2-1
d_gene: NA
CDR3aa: CASRDNNEQFF
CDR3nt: TGTGCCAGCAGAGATAACAATGAGCAGTTCTTC

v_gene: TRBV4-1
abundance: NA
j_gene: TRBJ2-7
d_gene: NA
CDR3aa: CASSQVDRSYEQYF
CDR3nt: TGCGCCAGCAGCCAGGTGGACAGATCCTACGAGCAGTACTTC

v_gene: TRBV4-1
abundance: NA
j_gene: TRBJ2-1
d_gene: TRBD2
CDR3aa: CASSLAGLAPYNEQFF
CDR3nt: TGCGCCAGCAGCCTCGCGGGACTAGCGCCCTACAATGAGCAGTTCTTC

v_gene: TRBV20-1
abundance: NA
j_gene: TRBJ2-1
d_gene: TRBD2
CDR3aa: CSALPLAGEFGEQFF
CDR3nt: TGCAGTGCCCTCCCACTAGCGGGAGAATTTGGTGAGCAGTTCTTC

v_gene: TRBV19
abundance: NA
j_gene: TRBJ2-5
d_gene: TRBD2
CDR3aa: CASIPAGGETQYF
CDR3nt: TGTGCCAGTATCCCAGCGGGGGGAGAGACCCAGTACTTC

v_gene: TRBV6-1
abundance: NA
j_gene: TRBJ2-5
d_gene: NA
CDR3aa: CASSERRGLWEAQYF
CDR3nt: TGTGCCAGCAGTGAAAGGAGGGGGCTCTGGGAGGCCCAGTACTTC

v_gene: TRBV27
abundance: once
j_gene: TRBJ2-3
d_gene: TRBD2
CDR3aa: CASSFGLVSVEDTQYF
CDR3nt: TGTGCCAGCAGTTTCGGACTAGTCTCTGTCGAAGATACGCAGTATTTT

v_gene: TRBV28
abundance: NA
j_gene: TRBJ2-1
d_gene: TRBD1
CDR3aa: CASSGDRVEQFF
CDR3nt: TGTGCCAGCAGTGGGGACAGGGTTGAGCAGTTCTTC

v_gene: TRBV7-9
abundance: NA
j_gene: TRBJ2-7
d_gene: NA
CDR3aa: CASSFAVTTYEQYF
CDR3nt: TGTGCCAGCAGCTTCGCAGTTACTACCTACGAGCAGTACTTC

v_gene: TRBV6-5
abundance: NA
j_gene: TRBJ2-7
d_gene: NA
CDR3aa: CASSPEWESDEQYF
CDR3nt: TGTGCCAGCAGCCCGGAATGGGAAAGTGACGAGCAGTACTTC

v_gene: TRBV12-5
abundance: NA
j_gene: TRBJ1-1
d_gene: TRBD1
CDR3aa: CASGSTGVTEAFF
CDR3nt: TGTGCTAGTGGCTCGACAGGGGTCACTGAAGCTTTCTTT

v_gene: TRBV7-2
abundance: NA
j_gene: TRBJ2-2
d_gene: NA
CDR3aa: CASSPGLDNTGELFF
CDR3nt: TGTGCCAGCAGCCCGGGACTGGATAACACCGGGGAGCTGTTTTTT

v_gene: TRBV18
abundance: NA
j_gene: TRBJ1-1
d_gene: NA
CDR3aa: CASSPEEKTNTEAFF
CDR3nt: TGTGCCAGCTCACCAGAGGAGAAAACGAACACTGAAGCTTTCTTT

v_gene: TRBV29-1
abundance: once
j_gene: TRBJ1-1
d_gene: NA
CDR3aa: CSVGGPSLNTEAFF
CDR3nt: TGCAGCGTTGGAGGACCATCCCTGAACACTGAAGCTTTCTTT

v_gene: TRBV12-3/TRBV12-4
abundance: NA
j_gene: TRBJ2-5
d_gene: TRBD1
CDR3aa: CASSPGQPETQYF
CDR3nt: TGTGCCAGCAGTCCGGGACAGCCGGAGACCCAGTACTTC

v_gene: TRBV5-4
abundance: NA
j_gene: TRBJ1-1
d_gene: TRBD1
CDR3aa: CASHRQGEAFF
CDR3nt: TGTGCCAGCCATCGACAGGGTGAAGCTTTCTTT

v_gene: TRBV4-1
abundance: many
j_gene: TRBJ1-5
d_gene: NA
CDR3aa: CASSQGVNQPQHF
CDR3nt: TGTGCCAGCAGCCAAGGGGTGAATCAGCCCCAGCATTTT

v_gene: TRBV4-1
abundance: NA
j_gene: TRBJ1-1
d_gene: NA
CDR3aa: CARSPGEAWNHEAFF
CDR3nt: TGCGCCAGAAGCCCAGGGGAGGCATGGAACCATGAAGCTTTCTTT

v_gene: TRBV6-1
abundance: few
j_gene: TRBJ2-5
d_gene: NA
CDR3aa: CASRPGALQETQYF
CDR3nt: TGTGCCAGCAGGCCCGGCGCGCTCCAAGAGACCCAGTACTTC

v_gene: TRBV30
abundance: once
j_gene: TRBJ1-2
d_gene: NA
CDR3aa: CACQRTVYGYTF
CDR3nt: TGTGCCTGCCAACGGACAGTCTATGGCTACACCTTC

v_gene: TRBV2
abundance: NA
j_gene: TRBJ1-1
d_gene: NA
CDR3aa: CASAKNTEAFF
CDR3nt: TGTGCCAGCGCTAAGAACACTGAAGCTTTCTTT

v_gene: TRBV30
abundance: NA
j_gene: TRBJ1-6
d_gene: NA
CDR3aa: CAWTEGYNSPLHF
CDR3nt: TGTGCCTGGACCGAGGGCTATAATTCACCCCTCCACTTT

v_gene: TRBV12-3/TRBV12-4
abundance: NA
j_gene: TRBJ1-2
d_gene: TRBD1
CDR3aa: CASSFWTGAPISNYGYTF
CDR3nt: TGTGCCAGCAGCTTCTGGACAGGCGCCCCTATTTCTAACTATGGCTACACCTTC

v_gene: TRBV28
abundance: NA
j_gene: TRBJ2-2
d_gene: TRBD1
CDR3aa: CASSLGQLRTRELFF
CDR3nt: TGTGCCAGCAGTTTGGGACAGCTGAGAACCAGGGAGCTGTTTTTT

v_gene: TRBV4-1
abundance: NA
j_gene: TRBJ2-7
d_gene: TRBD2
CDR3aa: CASSQGSGGASYEQYF
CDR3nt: TGCGCCAGCAGCCAGGGTTCCGGGGGGGCCTCCTACGAGCAGTACTTC

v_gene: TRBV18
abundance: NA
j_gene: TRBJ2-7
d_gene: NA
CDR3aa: CASSPDNHEQYF
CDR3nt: TGTGCCAGCTCACCGGACAATCACGAGCAGTACTTC

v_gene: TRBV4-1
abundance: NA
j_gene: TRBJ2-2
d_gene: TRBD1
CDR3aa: CASKTPGQGPGELFF
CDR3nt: TGCGCCAGTAAAACCCCGGGACAGGGGCCCGGGGAGCTGTTTTTT

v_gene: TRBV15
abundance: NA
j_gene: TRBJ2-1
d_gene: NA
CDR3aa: CATSPQKGDSGLEQFF
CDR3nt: TGTGCCACCAGCCCCCAGAAGGGGGATAGCGGGCTCGAGCAGTTCTTC

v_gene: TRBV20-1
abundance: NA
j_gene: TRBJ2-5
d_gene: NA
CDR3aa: CSAREWDEEGETQYF
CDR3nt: TGCAGTGCTAGAGAGTGGGACGAAGAGGGAGAGACCCAGTACTTC

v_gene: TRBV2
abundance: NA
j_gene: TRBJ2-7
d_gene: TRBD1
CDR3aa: CASSEPPDRTSYEQYF
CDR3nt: TGTGCCAGCAGTGAACCTCCGGACAGGACCTCCTACGAGCAGTACTTC

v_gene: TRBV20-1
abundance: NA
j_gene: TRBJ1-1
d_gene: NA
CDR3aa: CSARDRGQGGMLTEAFF
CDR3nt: TGCAGTGCTAGAGATCGCGGACAAGGGGGGATGTTGACTGAAGCTTTCTTT

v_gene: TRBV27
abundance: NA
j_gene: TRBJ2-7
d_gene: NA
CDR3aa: CASSLPGQSSHEQYF
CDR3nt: TGTGCCAGCAGTTTACCGGGACAAAGCTCCCACGAGCAGTACTTC

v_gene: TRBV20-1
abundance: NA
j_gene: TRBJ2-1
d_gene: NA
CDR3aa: CSARDRRDEEAFGEQFF
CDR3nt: TGCAGTGCTAGAGATCGTAGGGATGAGGAGGCGTTTGGAGAGCAGTTCTTC

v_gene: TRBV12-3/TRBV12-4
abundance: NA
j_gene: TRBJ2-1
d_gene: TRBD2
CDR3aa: CASTDLAGEYNEQFF
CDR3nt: TGTGCCAGCACCGATCTAGCGGGGGAATACAATGAGCAGTTCTTC

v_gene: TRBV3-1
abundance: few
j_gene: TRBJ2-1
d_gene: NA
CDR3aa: CASSQEGTEYNEQFF
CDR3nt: TGTGCCAGCAGCCAAGAGGGGACGGAGTACAATGAGCAGTTCTTC

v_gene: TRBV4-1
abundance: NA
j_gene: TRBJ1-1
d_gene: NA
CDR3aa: CASSQEFRQSAEAFF
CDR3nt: TGCGCCAGCAGCCAAGAGTTCCGACAGAGCGCTGAAGCTTTCTTT

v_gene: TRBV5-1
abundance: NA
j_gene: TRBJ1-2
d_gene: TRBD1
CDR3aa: CASSLGQGAGSEGYTF
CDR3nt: TGCGCCAGCAGCCTCGGACAGGGGGCTGGTTCGGAAGGCTACACCTTC